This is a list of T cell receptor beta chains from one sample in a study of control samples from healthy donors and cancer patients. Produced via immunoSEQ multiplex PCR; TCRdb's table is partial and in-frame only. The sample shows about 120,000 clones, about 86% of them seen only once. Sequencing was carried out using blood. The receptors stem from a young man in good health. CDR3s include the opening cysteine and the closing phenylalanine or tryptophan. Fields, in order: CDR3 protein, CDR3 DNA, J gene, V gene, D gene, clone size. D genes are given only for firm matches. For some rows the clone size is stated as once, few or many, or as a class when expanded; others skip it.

CDR3: CASSYSRPGRGNTEAFF
DNA: TGTGCCAGCAGCTATTCCCGTCCGGGGCGGGGGAACACTGAAGCTTTCTTT
J: TRBJ1-1
V: TRBV2
D: NA
size: once

CDR3: CASSLDRVSGNTIYF
DNA: TGTGCCAGCAGCTTAGACCGGGTCTCTGGAAACACCATATATTTT
J: TRBJ1-3
V: TRBV7-2
D: NA
size: NA

CDR3: CASSGQGFVGYTF
DNA: TGTGCCAGCAGCGGGCAGGGGTTCGTCGGCTACACCTTC
J: TRBJ1-2
V: TRBV5-8
D: NA
size: NA

CDR3: CASRRDRATYEQYF
DNA: TGTGCCAGCAGGAGAGACAGGGCGACCTACGAGCAGTACTTC
J: TRBJ2-7
V: TRBV2
D: TRBD1
size: NA

CDR3: CASSRTGWDYGYTF
DNA: TGTGCCAGCAGTAGGACAGGGTGGGACTATGGCTACACCTTC
J: TRBJ1-2
V: TRBV27
D: TRBD1
size: once

CDR3: CASGEGTGEVPQHF
DNA: TGCGCCAGCGGGGAGGGGACAGGGGAGGTTCCCCAGCATTTT
J: TRBJ1-5
V: TRBV10-2
D: TRBD1
size: NA

CDR3: CASSSHMNTEAFF
DNA: TGTGCCAGCAGCTCCCACATGAACACTGAAGCTTTCTTT
J: TRBJ1-1
V: TRBV7-3
D: NA
size: once

CDR3: CASSIDNQGTQETQYF
DNA: TGTGCCAGTAGTATAGACAACCAGGGGACCCAAGAGACCCAGTACTTC
J: TRBJ2-5
V: TRBV19
D: NA
size: NA

CDR3: CASARDHETEAFF
DNA: TGTGCCAGCGCCAGGGACCACGAAACTGAAGCTTTCTTT
J: TRBJ1-1
V: TRBV2
D: NA
size: NA

CDR3: CASSGPGTVNEKLFF
DNA: TGTGCCAGCAGTGGCCCCGGGACGGTGAATGAAAAACTGTTTTTT
J: TRBJ1-4
V: TRBV25-1
D: NA
size: NA

CDR3: CSAVRNGYTF
DNA: TGCAGTGCTGTGCGCAACGGCTACACCTTC
J: TRBJ1-2
V: TRBV20-1
D: NA
size: once

CDR3: CASSPEPGQVNTEAFF
DNA: TGCGCCAGCAGCCCGGAACCGGGACAGGTTAACACTGAAGCTTTCTTT
J: TRBJ1-1
V: TRBV4-1
D: TRBD1
size: once

CDR3: CASSPGTGYGNEQFF
DNA: TGTGCCAGCTCCCCCGGGACAGGGTACGGAAATGAGCAGTTCTTC
J: TRBJ2-1
V: TRBV18
D: TRBD1
size: NA

CDR3: CASGVGWANTEAFF
DNA: TGTGCTAGTGGCGTAGGGTGGGCGAACACTGAAGCTTTCTTT
J: TRBJ1-1
V: TRBV12-5
D: NA
size: NA

CDR3: CAWSVASGGNNEQFF
DNA: TGTGCCTGGAGTGTCGCTAGCGGGGGTAACAATGAGCAGTTCTTC
J: TRBJ2-1
V: TRBV30
D: TRBD2
size: NA

CDR3: CAWSMSSYEQYF
DNA: TGTGCCTGGAGTATGAGCTCCTACGAGCAGTACTTC
J: TRBJ2-7
V: TRBV30
D: NA
size: few

CDR3: CASSLDRNNEQFF
DNA: TGTGCCAGCTCCCTGGACAGGAACAATGAGCAGTTCTTC
J: TRBJ2-1
V: TRBV18
D: TRBD1
size: NA

CDR3: CASSSPGPNEKLFF
DNA: TGCGCCAGCAGCTCCCCTGGACCTAATGAAAAACTGTTTTTT
J: TRBJ1-4
V: TRBV5-1
D: NA
size: once

CDR3: CASSPGQLAETQYF
DNA: TGTGCCAGCAGCCCGGGACAGCTGGCAGAGACCCAGTACTTC
J: TRBJ2-5
V: TRBV2
D: TRBD1
size: NA

CDR3: CASRAGQGPPLHF
DNA: TGCGCCAGCAGAGCTGGACAGGGTCCACCCCTCCACTTT
J: TRBJ1-6
V: TRBV5-1
D: TRBD1
size: NA

CDR3: CASSSRLAGHLSYNEQFF
DNA: TGTGCCAGCAGCTCAAGACTAGCGGGGCATCTCTCCTACAATGAGCAGTTCTTC
J: TRBJ2-1
V: TRBV11-2
D: TRBD2
size: NA

CDR3: CASSFQGRGNYGYTF
DNA: TGTGCCAGCAGCTTTCAGGGCCGGGGAAACTATGGCTACACCTTC
J: TRBJ1-2
V: TRBV5-4
D: NA
size: NA

CDR3: CAWSGDREKDLF
DNA: TGTGCCTGGAGTGGGGACAGGGAAAAGGACCTCTTC
J: TRBJ1-2
V: TRBV30
D: TRBD1
size: NA

CDR3: CASSFQGLADRTDTQYF
DNA: TGTGCCAGCAGCTTTCAGGGACTAGCAGACCGCACAGATACGCAGTATTTT
J: TRBJ2-3
V: TRBV7-9
D: TRBD2
size: NA

CDR3: CSAHLGGRGYEQYF
DNA: TGCAGCGCTCACTTGGGAGGGCGGGGGTACGAGCAGTACTTC
J: TRBJ2-7
V: TRBV29-1
D: TRBD2
size: NA

CDR3: CASSLTGGSEQFF
DNA: TGCGCCAGCAGCTTGACAGGGGGCAGTGAGCAGTTCTTC
J: TRBJ2-1
V: TRBV5-1
D: TRBD1
size: NA

CDR3: CATSGTGTGNQPQHF
DNA: TGTGCCACCAGTGGTACAGGGACGGGCAATCAGCCCCAGCATTTT
J: TRBJ1-5
V: TRBV24-1
D: NA
size: few

CDR3: CASSGGGSGNTGELFF
DNA: TGTGCCAGCAGCGGGGGCGGCAGTGGGAACACCGGGGAGCTGTTTTTT
J: TRBJ2-2
V: TRBV7-2
D: NA
size: NA

CDR3: CASDPLDSNQPQHF
DNA: TGTGCCAGTGATCCTCTGGATAGCAATCAGCCCCAGCATTTT
J: TRBJ1-5
V: TRBV6-5
D: NA
size: NA

CDR3: CASSYGTSTYNEQFF
DNA: TGTGCCAGCAGTTACGGGACTAGCACATACAATGAGCAGTTCTTC
J: TRBJ2-1
V: TRBV6-2/TRBV6-3
D: TRBD2
size: NA

CDR3: CASSQVGNGYTF
DNA: TGTGCCAGCAGCCAAGTAGGGAATGGCTACACCTTC
J: TRBJ1-2
V: TRBV14
D: NA
size: NA

CDR3: CASSVGQGYGYTF
DNA: TGTGCCAGCAGCGTAGGGCAGGGGTATGGCTACACCTTC
J: TRBJ1-2
V: TRBV9
D: NA
size: once

CDR3: CASSLFKSQGNTEAFF
DNA: TGTGCCAGCTCACTATTCAAATCGCAGGGGAACACTGAAGCTTTCTTT
J: TRBJ1-1
V: TRBV18
D: NA
size: NA

CDR3: CASSLASGRVHQPQHF
DNA: TGTGCCAGCAGCTTAGCGAGTGGCAGGGTGCATCAGCCCCAGCATTTT
J: TRBJ1-5
V: TRBV7-2
D: NA
size: few

CDR3: CAWSDFSGGNQPQHF
DNA: TGTGCCTGGAGTGATTTTTCAGGGGGCAATCAGCCCCAGCATTTT
J: TRBJ1-5
V: TRBV30
D: NA
size: NA

CDR3: CASSEGGYQETQYF
DNA: TGTGCCAGCAGTGAAGGGGGGTACCAAGAGACCCAGTACTTC
J: TRBJ2-5
V: TRBV2
D: NA
size: NA

CDR3: CASSLTNEQFF
DNA: TGTGCCAGCAGCTTAACGAATGAGCAGTTCTTC
J: TRBJ2-1
V: TRBV5-6
D: NA
size: NA

CDR3: CASSLGGQVETQYF
DNA: TGTGCCAGCAGCTTAGGAGGACAAGTGGAGACCCAGTACTTC
J: TRBJ2-5
V: TRBV13
D: NA
size: NA

CDR3: CASRDSANTGELFF
DNA: TGTGCCAGCCGGGACAGCGCGAACACCGGGGAGCTGTTTTTT
J: TRBJ2-2
V: TRBV9
D: TRBD1
size: NA

CDR3: CASSLGASLGGYTF
DNA: TGCGCCAGCAGCTTGGGTGCCAGTCTAGGTGGCTACACCTTC
J: TRBJ1-2
V: TRBV5-1
D: NA
size: once

CDR3: CASRTGLTSTDTQYF
DNA: TGTGCCAGCAGGACCGGACTGACTAGCACAGATACGCAGTATTTT
J: TRBJ2-3
V: TRBV7-9
D: NA
size: NA

CDR3: CSAPRRDRVDTEAFF
DNA: TGCAGCGCGCCGCGGCGGGACAGAGTCGACACTGAAGCTTTCTTT
J: TRBJ1-1
V: TRBV29-1
D: TRBD1
size: NA